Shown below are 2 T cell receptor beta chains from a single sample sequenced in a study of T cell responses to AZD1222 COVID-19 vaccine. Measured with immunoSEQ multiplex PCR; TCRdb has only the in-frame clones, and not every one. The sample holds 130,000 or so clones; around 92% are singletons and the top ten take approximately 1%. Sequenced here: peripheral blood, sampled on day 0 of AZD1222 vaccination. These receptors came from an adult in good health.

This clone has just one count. Here the CDR3 DNA reads TGTGCCAGCAGTGAGAGGACTAGCGGGAGGGGTGATACGCAGTATTTT. This gives the protein CASSERTSGRGDTQYF. J is TRBJ2-3 and V is TRBV2, with TRBD2 matching 15 bases. This CDR3 is built from 16 residues. Trimming cost V 3 bases and J 6 bases; bases outside gene matches: 4. From germline, CDR1 is SNHLY and CDR2 FYNNEI. The full variable domain, rest sourced from reference TRBV2 and TRBJ2-3, is EPEVTQTPSHQVTQMGQEVILRCVPISNHLYFYWYRQILGQKVEFLVSFYNNEISEKSEIFDDQFSVERPDGSNFTLKIRSTKLEDSAMYFCASSERTSGRGDTQYFGPGTRLTVL.

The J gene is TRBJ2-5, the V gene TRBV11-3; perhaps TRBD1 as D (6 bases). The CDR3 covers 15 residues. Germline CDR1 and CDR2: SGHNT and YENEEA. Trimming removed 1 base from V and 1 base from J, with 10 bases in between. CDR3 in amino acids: CASSLGQDRQETQYF. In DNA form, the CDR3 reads TGTGCCAGCAGCTTAGGACAGGACCGCCAAGAGACCCAGTACTTC.